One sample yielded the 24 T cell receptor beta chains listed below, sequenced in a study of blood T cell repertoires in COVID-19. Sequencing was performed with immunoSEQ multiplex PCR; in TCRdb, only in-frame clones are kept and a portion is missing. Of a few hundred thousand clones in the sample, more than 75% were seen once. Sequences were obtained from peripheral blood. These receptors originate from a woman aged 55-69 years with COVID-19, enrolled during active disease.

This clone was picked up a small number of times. This CDR3 is CSAQEYNEQFF. CDR3 coding DNA: TGCAGTGCTCAGGAATACAATGAGCAGTTCTTC. The chain employs TRBV20-1 and TRBJ2-1; D unresolved. Between the trimmed V and J ends, which lost 5 bases and 4 bases, there was a span of 6 bases. The CDR3 loop spans 11 amino acids. In germline, CDR1 is DFQATT, CDR2 SNEGSKA (reference sequence).

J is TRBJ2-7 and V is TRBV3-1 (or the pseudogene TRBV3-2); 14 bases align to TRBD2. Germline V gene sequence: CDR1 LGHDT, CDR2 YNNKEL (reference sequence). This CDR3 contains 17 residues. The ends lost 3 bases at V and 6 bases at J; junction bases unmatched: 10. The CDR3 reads CASSQTGLAGGSGEQYF. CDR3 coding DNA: TGTGCCAGCAGCCAGACAGGACTAGCGGGAGGTTCCGGCGAGCAGTACTTC.

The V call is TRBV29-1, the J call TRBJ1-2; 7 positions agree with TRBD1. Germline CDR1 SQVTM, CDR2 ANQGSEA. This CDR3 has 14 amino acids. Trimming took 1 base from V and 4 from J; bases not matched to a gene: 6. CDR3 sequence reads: CSVEVDRKGYGYTF. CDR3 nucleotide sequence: TGCAGCGTTGAAGTGGACAGGAAGGGCTATGGCTACACCTTC.

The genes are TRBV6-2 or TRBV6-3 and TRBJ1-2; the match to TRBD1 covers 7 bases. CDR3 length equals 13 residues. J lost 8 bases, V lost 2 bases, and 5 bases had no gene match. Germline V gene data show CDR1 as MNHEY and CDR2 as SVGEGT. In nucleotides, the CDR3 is TGTGCCAGCAGTTACACAGACAGGGACGGCTACACCTTC. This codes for CASSYTDRDGYTF.

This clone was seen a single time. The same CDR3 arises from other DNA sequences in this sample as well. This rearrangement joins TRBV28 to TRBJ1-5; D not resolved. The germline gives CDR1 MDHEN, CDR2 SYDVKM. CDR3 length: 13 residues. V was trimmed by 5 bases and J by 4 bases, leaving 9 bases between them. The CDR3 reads CASSPLSNQPQHF. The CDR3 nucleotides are TGTGCCAGCAGTCCCCTGTCTAATCAGCCCCAGCATTTT.

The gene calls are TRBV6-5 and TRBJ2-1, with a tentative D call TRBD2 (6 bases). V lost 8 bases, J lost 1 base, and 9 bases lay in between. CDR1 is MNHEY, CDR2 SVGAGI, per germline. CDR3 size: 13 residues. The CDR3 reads CASRGTSYNEQFF. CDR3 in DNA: TGTGCCAGCCGGGGGACTTCCTACAATGAGCAGTTCTTC.

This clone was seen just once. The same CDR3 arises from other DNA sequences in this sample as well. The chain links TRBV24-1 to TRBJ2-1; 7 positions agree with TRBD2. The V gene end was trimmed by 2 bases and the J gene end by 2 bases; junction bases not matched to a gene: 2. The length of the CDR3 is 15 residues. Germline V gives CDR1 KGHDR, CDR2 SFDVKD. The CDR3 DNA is TGTGCCACCAGTGATTCCAGCGGGGCCTACAATGAGCAGTTCTTC. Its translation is CATSDSSGAYNEQFF.

CDR3 in DNA: TGTGCCAGCAGTTTAAATCCTTGGTCGGGGACTCCGGGAAACACCATATATTTT. The encoded protein is CASSLNPWSGTPGNTIYF. The chain joins TRBV28 to TRBJ1-3; D may be TRBD1 (5 bases). This CDR3 spans 18 amino acids. V lost 2 bases, J lost 4 bases, and 21 bases lay in between. Germline CDR1 and CDR2: MDHEN and SYDVKM.

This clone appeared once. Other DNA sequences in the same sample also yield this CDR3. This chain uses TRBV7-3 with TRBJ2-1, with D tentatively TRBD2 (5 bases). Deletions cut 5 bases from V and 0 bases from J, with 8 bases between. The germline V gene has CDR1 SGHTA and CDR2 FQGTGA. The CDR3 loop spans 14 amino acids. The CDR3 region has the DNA TGTGCCAGCAGCCCCGCGGGCTCCTACAATGAGCAGTTCTTC. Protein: CASSPAGSYNEQFF.

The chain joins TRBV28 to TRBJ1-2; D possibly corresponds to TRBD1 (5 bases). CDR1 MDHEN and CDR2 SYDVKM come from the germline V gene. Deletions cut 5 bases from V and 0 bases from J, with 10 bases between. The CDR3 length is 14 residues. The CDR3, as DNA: TGTGCCAGCAGTCAGACAGCCGCTAACTATGGCTACACCTTC. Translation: CASSQTAANYGYTF.

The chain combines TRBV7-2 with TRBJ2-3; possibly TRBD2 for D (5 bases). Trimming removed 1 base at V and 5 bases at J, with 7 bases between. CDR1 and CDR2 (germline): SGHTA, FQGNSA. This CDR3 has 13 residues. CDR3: CASSLVGVDTQYF. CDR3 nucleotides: TGTGCCAGCAGCTTAGTGGGAGTAGATACGCAGTATTTT.

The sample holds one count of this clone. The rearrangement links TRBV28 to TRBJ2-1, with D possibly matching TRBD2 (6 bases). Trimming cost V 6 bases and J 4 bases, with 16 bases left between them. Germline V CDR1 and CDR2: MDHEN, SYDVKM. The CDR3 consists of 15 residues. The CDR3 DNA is TGTGCCAGCAGCCCCTTACGGGAGTATTACAATGAGCAGTTCTTC. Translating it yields CASSPLREYYNEQFF.

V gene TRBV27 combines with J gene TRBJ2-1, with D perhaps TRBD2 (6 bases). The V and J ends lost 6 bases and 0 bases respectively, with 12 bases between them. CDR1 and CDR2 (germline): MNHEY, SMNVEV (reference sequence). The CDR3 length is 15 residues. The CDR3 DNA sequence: TGTGCCAGCAGAGGCGGAGGGAGCTCCTACAATGAGCAGTTCTTC. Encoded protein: CASRGGGSSYNEQFF.

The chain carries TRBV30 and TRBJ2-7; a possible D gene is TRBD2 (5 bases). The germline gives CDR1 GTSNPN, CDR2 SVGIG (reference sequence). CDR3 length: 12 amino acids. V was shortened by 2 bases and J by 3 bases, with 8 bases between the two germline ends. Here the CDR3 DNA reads TGTGCCTGGAGTAAGAGGGACTACGAGCAGTACTTC. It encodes CAWSKRDYEQYF.

The CDR3 protein is CASSLVAGFNEKLFF. In DNA, the CDR3 is TGTGCCAGCAGCTTAGTTGCAGGTTTTAATGAAAAACTGTTTTTT. This chain joins TRBV7-2 and TRBJ1-4; no clear D. Trimming left V 1 base short and J 4 bases short, with 10 bases between. The V gene's germline CDR1 is SGHTA and CDR2 FQGNSA. CDR3 length equals 15 residues.

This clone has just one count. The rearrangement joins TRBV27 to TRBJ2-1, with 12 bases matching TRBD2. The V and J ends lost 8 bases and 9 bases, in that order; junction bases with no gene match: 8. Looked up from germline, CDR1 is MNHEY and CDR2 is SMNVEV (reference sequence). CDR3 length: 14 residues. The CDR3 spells CASGLAGGPVEQFF. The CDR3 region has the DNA TGTGCCAGCGGCCTAGCGGGAGGGCCTGTTGAGCAGTTCTTC.

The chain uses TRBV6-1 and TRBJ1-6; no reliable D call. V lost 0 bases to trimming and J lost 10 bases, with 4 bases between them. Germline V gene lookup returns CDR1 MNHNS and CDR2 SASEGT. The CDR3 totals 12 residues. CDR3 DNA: TGTGCCAGCAGTGAAGCCTACTCACCCCTCCACTTT. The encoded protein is CASSEAYSPLHF.

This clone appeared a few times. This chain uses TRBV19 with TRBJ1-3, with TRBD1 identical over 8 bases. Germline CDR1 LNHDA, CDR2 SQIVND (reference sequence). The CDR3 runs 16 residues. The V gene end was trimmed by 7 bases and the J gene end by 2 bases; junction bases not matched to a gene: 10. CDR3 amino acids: CASNHRDRNAGNTIYF. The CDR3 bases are TGTGCCAGTAATCACCGGGACAGGAACGCTGGAAACACCATATATTTT.

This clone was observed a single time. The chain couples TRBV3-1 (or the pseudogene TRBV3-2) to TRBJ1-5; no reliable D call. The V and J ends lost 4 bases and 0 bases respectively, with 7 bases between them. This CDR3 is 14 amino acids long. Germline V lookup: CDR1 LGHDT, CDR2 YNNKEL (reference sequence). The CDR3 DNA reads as TGTGCCAGCAGCCGCCAGGATAGCAATCAGCCCCAGCATTTT. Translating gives CASSRQDSNQPQHF.

The CDR3: CASSGAGRGMETQYF. The DNA of the CDR3 is TGTGCCAGCAGCGGCGCGGGCAGGGGAATGGAGACCCAGTACTTC. J is TRBJ2-5 and V is TRBV9; D is perhaps TRBD1 (6 bases). V gave up 3 bases and J gave up 5 bases, with 17 bases separating them. This CDR3 region has 15 residues. The germline V gene encodes CDR1 SGDLS and CDR2 YYNGEE.

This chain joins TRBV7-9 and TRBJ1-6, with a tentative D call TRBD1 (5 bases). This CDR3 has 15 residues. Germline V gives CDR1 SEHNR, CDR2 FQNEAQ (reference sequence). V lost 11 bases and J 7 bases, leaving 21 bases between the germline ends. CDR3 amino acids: CAGSGGETVNSPLHF. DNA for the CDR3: TGTGCCGGTTCGGGAGGGGAAACTGTGAATTCACCCCTCCACTTT.

The CDR3 spells CASSRIRLAGSSYEQYF. The CDR3, as DNA: TGTGCCAGCAGCCGAATTCGACTAGCGGGATCTTCCTACGAGCAGTACTTC. The V call is TRBV5-8, the J call TRBJ2-7, with TRBD2 matching over 11 bases. The V segment lost 4 bases and the J segment 1 base; nucleotides outside the gene matches: 10. In germline, CDR1 is SGHTS, CDR2 YDEGEE. This CDR3 is 17 amino acids long. Full variable domain (missing parts from reference TRBV5-8 and TRBJ2-7): EAGVTQSPTHLIKTRGQQATLRCSPISGHTSVYWYQQALGLGLQFLLWYDEGEERNRGNFPPRFSGRQFPNYSSELNVNALELEDSALYLCASSRIRLAGSSYEQYFGPGTRLTVT.

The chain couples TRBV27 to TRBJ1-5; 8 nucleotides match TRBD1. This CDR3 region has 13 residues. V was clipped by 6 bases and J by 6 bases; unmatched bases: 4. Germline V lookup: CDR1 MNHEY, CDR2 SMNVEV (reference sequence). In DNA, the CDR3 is TGTGCCAGCAGGACAGGGGTAGCTCAGCCCCAGCATTTT. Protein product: CASRTGVAQPQHF.

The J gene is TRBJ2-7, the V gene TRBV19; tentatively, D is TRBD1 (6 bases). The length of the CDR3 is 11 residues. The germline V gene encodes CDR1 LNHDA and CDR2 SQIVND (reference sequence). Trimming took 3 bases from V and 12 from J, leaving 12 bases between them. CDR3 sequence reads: CASSIWDTWYF. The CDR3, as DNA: TGTGCCAGTAGTATTTGGGACACATGGTACTTC. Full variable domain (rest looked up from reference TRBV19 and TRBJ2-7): DGGITQSPKYLFRKEGQNVTLSCEQNLNHDAMYWYRQDPGQGLRLIYYSQIVNDFQKGDIAEGYSVSREKKESFPLTVTSAQKNPTAFYLCASSIWDTWYFGPGTRLTVT.